This record looks at one T cell receptor beta chain sequence and its context. There is no known antigen for this receptor. The data stem from a study of T cells expressing NK-cell markers (dated by TCRdb to the early 2020s). Regarding the research as a whole: In sorted CD3+CD56+NKG2C+, CD3+CD56+NKG2C- and CD3+CD56-NKG2C+ T-cell subsets from several donors, TCR beta-chain repertoires were profiled. Sequencing of the libraries produced 2 x 150 bp reads on Illumina HiSeq 2000/2500, MiSeq or NextSeq. Randomly selected healthy volunteers, three men and five women, were used as the eight sequenced donors. Among the eight sequenced donors, seven were HCMV-seropositive and one was HCMV-seronegative. The full study reports these points: Whether the expanded NKG2C-expressing T cell clones were specific for HCMV antigens was left unclear. In 5 to 7 donors, the dominant CD3+CD56+NKG2C+ clonotypes ranked among the top 10 CD8+ clonotypes, making up roughly 1.0-7.0% of CD8+ T cells. Those dominant clonotypes were again the most abundant among CD3+CD56-NKG2C+ cells in a handful of donors, at about 28.3-60.1%.

The data were produced on an Illumina HiSeq 2000. TCR beta cDNA libraries were made by 5'RACE template switching that added a universal primer site and unique molecular identifiers. cDNA synthesis was primed from the TCR beta constant segment and was followed by two successive PCR amplification steps. Turning to the authors' computational methods: Reads were demultiplexed and grouped by UMI with MIGEC, and clonotypes were assembled and quantified with MiTCR. To exclude erroneous sequences, any TCR cDNA sequence not supported by at least two reads was discarded. Downstream repertoire analysis used the tcR package, and clonotypes were matched across fractions by CDR3 nucleotide sequence plus V segment. VDJmatch was used to annotate antigen specificity against VDJdb, with one amino acid substitution in CDR3 permitted. TCRdb reprocessed the reads and lists each CDR3 protein sequence as a single entry, with no DNA. The V and J calls come from TCRdb's annotation, not from the publication. The sample table gives 350,000 to 500,000 distinct CDR3 sequences. The top ten clonotypes cover under 7.5% of the sample.

HCMV-specific IgG was detected in serum with a commercial ELISA kit to determine HCMV serostatus. Ficoll density gradient centrifugation was used to isolate peripheral blood mononuclear cells from blood. CDR1 and CDR2 are read off the germline V gene (reference sequence) as MNHEY and SMNVEV. From the cysteine up to the phenylalanine, the CDR3 has a length of 15 residues. No DNA accompanies this entry. The V gene is TRBV27 and the J gene is TRBJ1-2; TCRdb proposes TRBD1, but this gene call is untestable without DNA. Sequenced: blood T cells: a sorted CD56 or NKG2C T cell subset, CD4+ or CD8+ T cells, or bulk PBMC T cells (not recorded which). The origin of this receptor is a woman aged 18-69 years in good health. The CDR3 reads CASRSTGNSLYGYTF.